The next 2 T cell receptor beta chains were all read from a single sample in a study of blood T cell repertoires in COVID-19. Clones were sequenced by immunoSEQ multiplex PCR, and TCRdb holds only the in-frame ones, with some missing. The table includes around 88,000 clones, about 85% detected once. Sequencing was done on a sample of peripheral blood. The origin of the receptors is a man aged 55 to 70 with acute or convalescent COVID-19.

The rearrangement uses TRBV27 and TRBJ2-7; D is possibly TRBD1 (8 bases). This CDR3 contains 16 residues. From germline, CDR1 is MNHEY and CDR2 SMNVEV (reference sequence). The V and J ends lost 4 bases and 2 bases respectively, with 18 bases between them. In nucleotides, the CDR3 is TGTGCCAGCAGTTATAGGACAGGGAGGGGAACCTACGAGCAGTACTTC. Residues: CASSYRTGRGTYEQYF.

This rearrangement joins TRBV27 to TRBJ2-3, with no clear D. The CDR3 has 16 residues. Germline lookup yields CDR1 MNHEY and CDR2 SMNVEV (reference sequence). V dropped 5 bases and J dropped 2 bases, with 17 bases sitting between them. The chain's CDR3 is CASSHYRSSDTDTQYF. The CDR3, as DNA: TGTGCCAGCAGTCACTATCGGTCCTCCGACACAGATACGCAGTATTTT.